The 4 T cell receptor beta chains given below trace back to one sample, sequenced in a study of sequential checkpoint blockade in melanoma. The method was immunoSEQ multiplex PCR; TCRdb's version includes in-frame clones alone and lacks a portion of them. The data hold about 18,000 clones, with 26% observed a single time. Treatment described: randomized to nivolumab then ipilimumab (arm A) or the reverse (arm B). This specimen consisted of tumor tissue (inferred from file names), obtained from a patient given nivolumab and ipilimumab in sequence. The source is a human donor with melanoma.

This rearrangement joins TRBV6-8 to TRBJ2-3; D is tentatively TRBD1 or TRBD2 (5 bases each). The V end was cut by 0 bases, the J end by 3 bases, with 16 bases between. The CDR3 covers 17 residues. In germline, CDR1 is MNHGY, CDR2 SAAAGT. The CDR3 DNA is TGTGCCAGCAGTTACTCGATAAGCGGCAGGGAAACAGATACGCAGTATTTT. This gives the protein CASSYSISGRETDTQYF.

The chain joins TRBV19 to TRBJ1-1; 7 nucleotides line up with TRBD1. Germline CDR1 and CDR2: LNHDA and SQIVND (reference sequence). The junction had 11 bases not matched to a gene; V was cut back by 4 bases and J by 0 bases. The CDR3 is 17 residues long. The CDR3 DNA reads TGTGCCAGTAGTACCGTAACAGGGGAATCAATGAACACTGAAGCTTTCTTT. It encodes CASSTVTGESMNTEAFF.

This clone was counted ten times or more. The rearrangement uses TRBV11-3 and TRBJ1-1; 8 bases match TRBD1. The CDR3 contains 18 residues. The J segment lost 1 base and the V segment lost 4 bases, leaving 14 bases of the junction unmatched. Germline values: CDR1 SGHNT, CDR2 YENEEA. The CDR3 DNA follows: TGTGCCAGCAGCTGGGACAGGTCCCGAGGAGGCGGGAACACTGAAGCTTTCTTT. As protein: CASSWDRSRGGGNTEAFF.

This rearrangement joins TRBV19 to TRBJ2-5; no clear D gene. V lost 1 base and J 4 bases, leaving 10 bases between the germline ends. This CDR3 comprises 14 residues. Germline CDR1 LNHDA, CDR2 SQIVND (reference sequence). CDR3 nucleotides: TGTGCCAGTAGTATAGGTGATAGCAGAGAGACCCAGTACTTC. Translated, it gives CASSIGDSRETQYF.